Below are 24 T cell receptor beta chains sequenced from a single sample in a study of blood T cell repertoires in COVID-19. Here immunoSEQ multiplex PCR was the method, and the copy in TCRdb shows in-frame clones only, minus some. This sample has around 700,000 clones; 90% occur once, and the top ten carry 0.2% to 0.3%. Sequences were obtained from peripheral blood. Receptors originate from a woman between 18 and 30 years old with acute or convalescent COVID-19.

The chain combines TRBV19 with TRBJ2-7, with TRBD1 matching 11 bases. With 3 bases clipped from V and 2 bases from J, the junction kept 6 bases outside the gene matches. Germline CDR1 and CDR2: LNHDA and SQIVND (reference sequence). There are 16 residues in the CDR3. CDR3 amino acids: CASSIGSGQGAYEQYF. For the CDR3, the DNA is TGTGCCAGTAGTATCGGTTCGGGACAGGGGGCCTACGAGCAGTACTTC. Filled out from reference TRBV19 and TRBJ2-7, the complete variable domain reads DGGITQSPKYLFRKEGQNVTLSCEQNLNHDAMYWYRQDPGQGLRLIYYSQIVNDFQKGDIAEGYSVSREKKESFPLTVTSAQKNPTAFYLCASSIGSGQGAYEQYFGPGTRLTVT.

The chain couples TRBV4-1 to TRBJ2-3; 9 bases agree with TRBD1. This CDR3 is 17 amino acids long. Germline-derived CDR1 and CDR2 are MGHRA and YSYEKL. With 4 bases clipped from V and 4 bases from J, the junction kept 12 bases outside the gene matches. The CDR3 coding sequence is TGCGCCAGCAGCCCGCCCGCCCCGGACAGGGGAGCAGATACGCAGTATTTT. Residues: CASSPPAPDRGADTQYF.

V gene TRBV12-3 or TRBV12-4 combines with J gene TRBJ1-3; D gene uncertain. Trimming removed 6 bases at V and 3 bases at J, with 9 bases between. There are 13 residues in the CDR3. CDR3 nucleotide sequence: TGTGCCAGCAGCGCGGGCCTTGGAAACACCATATATTTT. Translated: CASSAGLGNTIYF.

The rearrangement uses TRBV2 and TRBJ1-4; D not resolved. The germline V gene encodes CDR1 SNHLY and CDR2 FYNNEI. V lost 4 bases and J 8 bases, leaving 11 bases between the germline ends. The CDR3 covers 13 residues. CDR3 DNA: TGTGCCAGCAGTGGAGGGTCCGGCGAAAAACTGTTTTTT. Amino acids: CASSGGSGEKLFF.

The chain is built from TRBV11-1 and TRBJ2-3, with D tentatively TRBD1 (6 bases). CDR3 length: 15 amino acids. V was trimmed by 5 bases and J by 2 bases, leaving 14 bases between them. Germline V gene lookup returns CDR1 SGHAT and CDR2 FQDESV (reference sequence). CDR3 protein: CASSPRQASTDTQYF. In nucleotides, the CDR3 is TGTGCCAGCAGCCCACGACAGGCCTCCACAGATACGCAGTATTTT.

The chain combines TRBV5-5 with TRBJ1-2, with TRBD1 as a possible D gene (6 bases). This CDR3 has 15 amino acids. Germline CDR1 reads SGHKS; CDR2 reads YYEKEE (reference sequence). Trimming removed 0 bases at V and 10 bases at J, with 19 bases between. The CDR3 reads CASSLDPTGKLIYTF. In DNA, the CDR3 is TGTGCCAGCAGCTTGGACCCCACAGGGAAGTTAATCTACACCTTC.

The rearrangement uses TRBV7-2 and TRBJ2-7; 7 bases fit TRBD1. Germline trimming cut 3 bases from V and 6 bases from J; bases unmatched to any gene: 2. This CDR3 spans 12 amino acids. The germline V gene encodes CDR1 SGHTA and CDR2 FQGNSA. The chain's CDR3 is CASSLTGFEQYF. The CDR3 DNA reads TGTGCCAGCAGCTTGACAGGGTTCGAGCAGTACTTC.

This chain links TRBV18 with TRBJ2-3; 13 nucleotides line up with TRBD2. CDR3 length: 20 amino acids. Germline CDR1 reads KGHSH; CDR2 reads LQKENI. The V and J ends lost 3 bases and 3 bases, in that order; junction bases with no gene match: 15. CDR3 DNA: TGTGCCAGCTCACCCCTCGATGCGACTAGCGGGGGGCAGCCGACAGATACGCAGTATTTT. Protein product: CASSPLDATSGGQPTDTQYF.

The rearrangement joins TRBV4-3 to TRBJ1-1, with 8 bases that match TRBD1. There are 16 residues in the CDR3. In germline, CDR1 is LGHNA, CDR2 YSLEER. J gave up 0 bases and V 3 bases, and 6 bases lay outside the gene matches. DNA for the CDR3: TGCGCCAGCAGCCAGGACGGACAGGGAATGAACACTGAAGCTTTCTTT. Its translation: CASSQDGQGMNTEAFF.

This CDR3 is CASSESGDSNSPLHF. In nucleotides, the CDR3 is TGCGCCAGCAGCGAATCAGGAGACAGTAATTCACCCCTCCACTTT. The chain recombines TRBV5-1 with TRBJ1-6; the D gene is possibly TRBD1 (5 bases). Germline loops: CDR1 SGHRS, CDR2 YFSETQ. The CDR3 is 15 amino acids. V was shortened by 4 bases and J by 6 bases, with 14 bases between the two germline ends.

The rearrangement uses TRBV2 and TRBJ1-5; D unclear. The CDR3 is 16 residues long. Trimming took off 8 bases at V and 5 bases at J, with 22 bases between the two ends. Germline CDR1 and CDR2: SNHLY and FYNNEI. The CDR3: CASGLGNDSPYQPQHF. For the CDR3, the DNA is TGTGCCAGCGGTCTAGGCAATGACTCCCCGTATCAGCCCCAGCATTTT.

The V call is TRBV19, the J call TRBJ1-1; D perhaps matches TRBD1 (5 bases). This CDR3 has 14 residues. Trimming took 5 bases from V and 4 from J, leaving 14 bases between them. Germline lookup yields CDR1 LNHDA and CDR2 SQIVND (reference sequence). CDR3 DNA: TGTGCCAGTAGTGTACCCCCGGGGGGCACTGAAGCTTTCTTT. This gives the protein CASSVPPGGTEAFF.

Of note for this clone: Other nucleotide sequences from this sample produce the same CDR3. The genes are TRBV5-1 and TRBJ1-6; TRBD1 matches 9 bases. Per germline, CDR1 SGHRS and CDR2 YFSETQ. This CDR3 region has 14 residues. The V segment lost 3 bases and the J segment 7 bases; nucleotides outside the gene matches: 2. In DNA, the CDR3 is TGCGCCAGCAGCTCCGGGACAGGGAATTCACCCCTCCACTTT. This encodes CASSSGTGNSPLHF.

The rearrangement links TRBV4-1 to TRBJ1-1, with no clear D. The CDR3 totals 14 residues. The germline CDR1 and CDR2 sequences are MGHRA and YSYEKL. V lost 0 bases and J 0 bases, leaving 5 bases between the germline ends. Here the CDR3 reads CASSQDPMNTEAFF. The CDR3 DNA reads TGCGCCAGCAGCCAAGATCCCATGAACACTGAAGCTTTCTTT.

The chain has TRBV7-2 and TRBJ2-7; TRBD2 matches 11 bases. V lost 5 bases and J lost 0; bases outside the gene matches: 6. Germline V lookup: CDR1 SGHTA, CDR2 FQGNSA. The CDR3 consists of 16 residues. The CDR3 is CASSAASGGISYEQYF. For the CDR3, the DNA is TGTGCCAGCAGCGCAGCTAGCGGGGGGATCTCCTACGAGCAGTACTTC.

This clone was detected a few times. V is TRBV27 and J is TRBJ2-7, with 7 nucleotides matching TRBD1. The CDR3 loop spans 16 amino acids. Germline V CDR1 and CDR2: MNHEY, SMNVEV (reference sequence). V lost 4 bases to trimming and J lost 0 bases; unmatched junction nucleotides: 9. DNA of the CDR3: TGTGCCAGCAGTTCCCGACAGGGCGTAACCTCCTACGAGCAGTACTTC. Amino acid sequence: CASSSRQGVTSYEQYF.

The chain combines TRBV6-5 with TRBJ1-3; D is undetermined. This CDR3 has 13 residues. Germline-derived CDR1 and CDR2 are MNHEY and SVGAGI. Trimming left V 9 bases short and J 4 bases short, with 13 bases between. This chain's CDR3 is CASQGSIGNTIYF. The CDR3 nucleotides are TGTGCCAGTCAAGGGAGTATCGGAAACACCATATATTTT.

The rearrangement uses TRBV2 and TRBJ2-5, with 9 bases that match TRBD2. V was clipped by 6 bases and J by 5 bases; unmatched bases: 16. CDR3 length equals 17 residues. Germline CDR1 is SNHLY and CDR2 is FYNNEI. CDR3 residues: CASRKGRRGGEWETQYF. The CDR3 DNA sequence: TGTGCCAGCAGGAAAGGGAGGCGGGGGGGCGAGTGGGAGACCCAGTACTTC.

The chain uses TRBV5-1 and TRBJ1-5, with 9 bases lining up with TRBD1. Germline trimming cut 5 bases from V and 2 bases from J; bases unmatched to any gene: 5. The CDR3 runs 15 residues. Germline CDR1 SGHRS, CDR2 YFSETQ. CDR3 in amino acids: CASSRTGDGNQPQHF. CDR3 DNA sequence: TGCGCCAGCAGTCGGACAGGGGATGGCAATCAGCCCCAGCATTTT.

The chain employs TRBV29-1 and TRBJ2-7, with 8 bases that match TRBD1. The CDR3 runs 13 residues. V trimming: 6 bases; J trimming: 5 bases; junction bases outside the gene matches: 9. Germline V gives CDR1 SQVTM, CDR2 ANQGSEA. The CDR3 sequence: CSVVLDRADEQYF. The CDR3 DNA follows: TGCAGCGTAGTCCTGGACAGGGCGGACGAGCAGTACTTC.

The chain is built from TRBV14 and TRBJ2-4; 15 bases line up with TRBD2. Germline-derived CDR1 and CDR2 are SGHDN and FVKESK. J lost 8 bases, V lost 1 base, and 9 bases had no gene match. CDR3 length equals 18 residues. As DNA, the CDR3 is TGTGCCAGCAGCCAAGGGGGAGGACTAGCGGGAGGGGAAGACATTCAGTACTTC. Amino acid sequence: CASSQGGGLAGGEDIQYF.

The chain employs TRBV27 and TRBJ1-1, with 8 nucleotides matching TRBD1. Trimming took 4 bases from V and 5 from J; bases not matched to a gene: 9. The germline gives CDR1 MNHEY, CDR2 SMNVEV (reference sequence). This CDR3 has 15 amino acids. The CDR3 is CASSSAGGAGTEAFF. The CDR3 DNA sequence: TGTGCCAGCAGTTCCGCAGGGGGCGCAGGGACTGAAGCTTTCTTT.

The CDR3 nucleotides are TGTGCCAGCGCAGGGGGTCGGGGGCCTGTATACGAGCAGTACTTC. Translation gives CASAGGRGPVYEQYF. The V gene is TRBV7-2, the J gene TRBJ2-7; possibly TRBD1 for D (7 bases). Germline CDR1 is SGHTA and CDR2 is FQGNSA. Trimming took off 8 bases at V and 4 bases at J, with 21 bases between the two ends. This CDR3 comprises 15 residues.

The V call is TRBV30, the J call TRBJ1-1; weak D call: TRBD1 (5 bases). Trimming took 4 bases from V and 5 from J, leaving 8 bases between them. From germline, CDR1 is GTSNPN and CDR2 SVGIG (reference sequence). This CDR3 comprises 11 residues. DNA for the CDR3: TGTGCCTGGACCAGGGCTACTGAAGCTTTCTTT. Its translation: CAWTRATEAFF.